What follows are 26 T cell receptor beta chains derived from one specimen sequenced in a study of technical replicates of blood from several donors. The method was immunoSEQ multiplex PCR; TCRdb's version includes in-frame clones alone and lacks a portion of them. Of around 50,000 clones listed, roughly nine tenths are singletons. The sequenced sample was PBMCs. These receptors all come from a human donor in good health. Some clones in this sample may be carry-over from other donors' samples.

The chain uses TRBV6-4 and TRBJ2-5; the match to TRBD1 covers 7 bases. The J segment lost 4 bases and the V segment lost 9 bases, leaving 17 bases of the junction unmatched. Germline assignment: CDR1 MRHNA and CDR2 SNTAGT. The CDR3 has 16 residues. The CDR3 is CASRGDRVSAGETQYF. CDR3 bases: TGTGCCAGTCGAGGAGACAGGGTCAGTGCTGGAGAGACCCAGTACTTC.

The V gene is TRBV6-1, the J gene TRBJ2-7, with 7 bases matching TRBD1. The CDR3 extends over 15 amino acids. Germline V gene sequence: CDR1 MNHNS, CDR2 SASEGT. V trimming: 1 base; J trimming: 2 bases; junction bases outside the gene matches: 5. CDR3 residues: CASSEEAGGTYEQYF. CDR3 nucleotides: TGTGCCAGCAGTGAAGAGGCAGGGGGAACCTACGAGCAGTACTTC.

V gene TRBV9 combines with J gene TRBJ1-2; D might be TRBD1 (5 bases). Looked up from germline, CDR1 is SGDLS and CDR2 is YYNGEE. There are 14 residues in the CDR3. Trimming cost V 7 bases and J 2 bases, with 15 bases left between them. This chain's CDR3 is CASSAWPGNYGYTF. The CDR3 DNA is TGTGCCAGCTCTGCGTGGCCAGGGAACTATGGCTACACCTTC.

The chain recombines TRBV6-5 with TRBJ1-1, with 12 bases that match TRBD1. This CDR3 region has 14 residues. V shed 7 bases and J 4 bases; nucleotides not matched to a gene: 4. In germline, CDR1 is MNHEY, CDR2 SVGAGI. The CDR3 here is CASTGTGGLTEAFF. The CDR3 DNA reads TGTGCCAGCACGGGGACAGGGGGCCTCACTGAAGCTTTCTTT.

The genes are TRBV29-1 and TRBJ2-1; 11 nucleotides line up with TRBD1. CDR3 length: 15 residues. The V and J ends lost 6 bases and 3 bases, in that order; junction bases with no gene match: 7. CDR1 is SQVTM and CDR2 is ANQGSEA in the germline V gene. CDR3 sequence: CSVTGTGGDYNEQFF. CDR3 coding DNA: TGCAGCGTGACCGGGACAGGGGGTGACTACAATGAGCAGTTCTTC.

J is TRBJ2-7 and V is TRBV7-9, with 9 nucleotides matching TRBD2. The CDR3 runs to 15 residues. After removal of 2 bases from V and 0 bases from J, the junction contained 2 bases not matched to a gene. Germline loops: CDR1 SEHNR, CDR2 FQNEAQ (reference sequence). The CDR3 spells CASSLLAGHSYEQYF. Here the CDR3 DNA reads TGTGCCAGCAGCTTACTAGCGGGGCACTCCTACGAGCAGTACTTC. Together with reference TRBV7-9 and TRBJ2-7, the CDR3 gives the full variable domain: DTGVSQNPRHKITKRGQNVTFRCDPISEHNRLYWYRQTLGQGPEFLTYFQNEAQLEKSRLLSDRFSAERPKGSFSTLEIQRTEQGDSAMYLCASSLLAGHSYEQYFGPGTRLTVT.

The rearrangement uses TRBV9 and TRBJ2-6; 9 positions agree with TRBD1. This CDR3 region has 18 residues. The germline gives CDR1 SGDLS, CDR2 YYNGEE. Germline trimming cut 0 bases from V and 3 bases from J; bases unmatched to any gene: 7. The CDR3 loop is CASSVGTGQGGGANVLTF. The CDR3 coding sequence is TGTGCCAGCAGCGTAGGGACGGGACAGGGAGGTGGGGCCAACGTCCTGACTTTC.

The V gene is TRBV18, the J gene TRBJ1-2; D is perhaps TRBD1 (6 bases). The V end lost 5 bases, the J end lost 5 bases, and 15 bases lay between the germline ends. This CDR3 contains 14 residues. The V gene's germline CDR1 is KGHSH and CDR2 LQKENI. CDR3 residues: CASSDGQTIYGYTF. CDR3 nucleotides: TGTGCCAGCTCAGATGGACAGACGATTTATGGCTACACCTTC.

V and J are TRBV7-6 and TRBJ2-7, with TRBD1 matching over 8 bases. The CDR3 is 15 amino acids. The V gene's germline CDR1 is SGHVS and CDR2 FNYEAQ. V lost 3 bases and J lost 0; bases outside the gene matches: 4. In DNA form, the CDR3 reads TGTGCCAGCAGCTTTTGGGACAGGAGCTCCTACGAGCAGTACTTC. Protein product: CASSFWDRSSYEQYF.

V usage is TRBV7-6 and J usage is TRBJ2-7; a possible D gene is TRBD2 (5 bases). The CDR3 consists of 15 residues. The V gene's germline CDR1 is SGHVS and CDR2 FNYEAQ. Trimming removed 3 bases at V and 0 bases at J, with 12 bases between. The chain's CDR3 is CASSFFSRASYEQYF. The CDR3 DNA reads as TGTGCCAGCAGCTTTTTTTCGCGGGCCTCCTACGAGCAGTACTTC.

The gene calls are TRBV2 and TRBJ1-2; maybe TRBD1 (5 bases). CDR3 length: 13 residues. The germline V and J ends were trimmed by 6 bases and 7 bases, with 15 bases remaining between them. The germline V gene encodes CDR1 SNHLY and CDR2 FYNNEI. The CDR3 DNA sequence: TGTGCCAGCAGGGTCAGGGAGGTTGGTGGCTACACCTTC. Protein product: CASRVREVGGYTF. The entire variable domain, with the rest obtained from reference TRBV2 and TRBJ1-2, is as follows: EPEVTQTPSHQVTQMGQEVILRCVPISNHLYFYWYRQILGQKVEFLVSFYNNEISEKSEIFDDQFSVERPDGSNFTLKIRSTKLEDSAMYFCASRVREVGGYTFGSGTRLTVV.

The chain couples TRBV7-9 to TRBJ1-1; D gene ambiguous. Germline loops: CDR1 SEHNR, CDR2 FQNEAQ (reference sequence). The length of the CDR3 is 13 residues. Trimming left V 3 bases short and J 1 base short, with 6 bases between. The CDR3 is CASSLAENTEAFF. The CDR3, as DNA: TGTGCCAGCAGCTTGGCGGAGAACACTGAAGCTTTCTTT.

The gene calls are TRBV11-1 and TRBJ1-1; 10 bases line up with TRBD1. CDR3 size: 17 residues. The germline gives CDR1 SGHAT, CDR2 FQDESV (reference sequence). J was trimmed by 2 bases and V by 4 bases; bases with no gene match: 10. DNA for the CDR3: TGTGCCAGCAGCTCCGGGACAGGGGTAAATGTCAACACTGAAGCTTTCTTT. Its protein is CASSSGTGVNVNTEAFF.

This sequence joins TRBV10-3 and TRBJ1-5; TRBD1 agrees at 12 bases. V shed 6 bases and J 7 bases; nucleotides not matched to a gene: 7. CDR1 ENHRY and CDR2 SYGVKD come from the germline V gene. CDR3 length equals 15 residues. The CDR3 DNA reads TGTGCCATCAGAGCGGGACAGGGGGCAGGACAGCCCCAGCATTTT. Amino acids: CAIRAGQGAGQPQHF.

The V gene is TRBV2, the J gene TRBJ1-5; 9 bases are shared with TRBD1. Germline lookup yields CDR1 SNHLY and CDR2 FYNNEI. The CDR3 has 15 amino acids. The junction had 9 bases not matched to a gene; V was cut back by 6 bases and J by 6 bases. CDR3 sequence (DNA): TGTGCCAGCAGCGGAAGAACAGGGGGCATTCAGCCCCAGCATTTT. It encodes CASSGRTGGIQPQHF.

The rearrangement links TRBV10-3 to TRBJ2-2; 8 nucleotides align to TRBD1. CDR1 is ENHRY and CDR2 is SYGVKD in the germline V gene. The CDR3 has 13 residues. The V and J ends lost 8 bases and 6 bases, in that order; junction bases with no gene match: 5. The CDR3 nucleotides are TGTGCCATCGACAGGGGTAAAGCCGGGGAGCTGTTTTTT. It codes for CAIDRGKAGELFF.

V gene TRBV19 combines with J gene TRBJ2-7; TRBD1 matches at 7 bases. The V and J ends lost 1 base and 3 bases, in that order; junction bases with no gene match: 3. From germline, CDR1 is LNHDA and CDR2 SQIVND (reference sequence). The CDR3 length is 14 residues. The chain's CDR3 is CASSIGSGGYEQYF. The CDR3 DNA reads as TGTGCCAGTAGTATAGGTTCAGGGGGCTACGAGCAGTACTTC.

There are a few counts of this clone. J is TRBJ2-1 and V is TRBV4-3; 7 nucleotides align to TRBD2. The CDR3 has 16 amino acids. Trimming at V came to 0 bases and at J to 4 bases, leaving 6 bases not matched to a gene. Germline values: CDR1 LGHNA, CDR2 YSLEER. CDR3: CASSQDTPGGYNEQFF. The DNA for the CDR3 is TGCGCCAGCAGCCAAGATACTCCGGGAGGATACAATGAGCAGTTCTTC.

The CDR3 reads CASSLRKTSVWGANVLTF. In DNA form, the CDR3 reads TGTGCCAGCAGCTTGCGAAAGACTAGCGTGTGGGGGGCCAACGTCCTGACTTTC. The chain joins TRBV7-9 to TRBJ2-6; 8 nucleotides align to TRBD2. The CDR3 runs to 18 residues. Germline CDR1 reads SEHNR; CDR2 reads FQNEAQ (reference sequence). After removal of 3 bases from V and 4 bases from J, the junction contained 11 bases not matched to a gene.

Only one count was recorded for this clone. This chain uses TRBV18 with TRBJ2-7; 10 nucleotides match TRBD2. CDR1 and CDR2 (germline): KGHSH, LQKENI. V dropped 5 bases and J dropped 3; count of bases not matched to a gene: 10. This CDR3 has 16 amino acids. In nucleotides, the CDR3 is TGTGCCAGCTCAGAAAATGGGCTAGCGGGAGTCTACGAGCAGTACTTC. Translating it yields CASSENGLAGVYEQYF. Combining the CDR3 with reference TRBV18 and TRBJ2-7 gives the whole variable domain NAGVMQNPRHLVRRRGQEARLRCSPMKGHSHVYWYRQLPEEGLKFMVYLQKENIIDESGMPKERFSAEFPKEGPSILRIQQVVRGDSAAYFCASSENGLAGVYEQYFGPGTRLTVT.

The rearrangement links TRBV2 to TRBJ1-1; maybe TRBD1 (5 bases). Germline CDR1 and CDR2: SNHLY and FYNNEI. The V end was cut by 8 bases, the J end by 1 base, with 11 bases between. CDR3 length: 13 amino acids. CDR3 DNA sequence: TGTGCCAGCCTCAGACAGAAGAACACTGAAGCTTTCTTT. Its protein is CASLRQKNTEAFF. Combining the CDR3 with reference TRBV2 and TRBJ1-1 gives the whole variable domain EPEVTQTPSHQVTQMGQEVILRCVPISNHLYFYWYRQILGQKVEFLVSFYNNEISEKSEIFDDQFSVERPDGSNFTLKIRSTKLEDSAMYFCASLRQKNTEAFFGQGTRLTVV.

V gene TRBV7-2 combines with J gene TRBJ2-2; D is ambiguous. The V and J ends lost 5 bases and 3 bases respectively, with 4 bases between them. CDR3 length: 12 amino acids. The germline V gene has CDR1 SGHTA and CDR2 FQGNSA. CDR3 residues: CASSRDTGELFF. DNA of the CDR3: TGTGCCAGCAGCCGTGACACCGGGGAGCTGTTTTTT.

The table lists this clone with a count of one. The rearrangement joins TRBV9 to TRBJ2-5, with a possible D match to TRBD2 (7 bases). Germline loops: CDR1 SGDLS, CDR2 YYNGEE. The V end lost 3 bases, the J end lost 1 base, and 19 bases lay between the germline ends. This CDR3 contains 17 residues. The CDR3 here is CASSEGERGGLQETQYF. DNA for the CDR3: TGTGCCAGCAGCGAGGGGGAGCGGGGAGGCCTCCAAGAGACCCAGTACTTC.

The chain combines TRBV19 with TRBJ1-2; D is perhaps TRBD1 (5 bases). In germline, CDR1 is LNHDA, CDR2 SQIVND (reference sequence). Trimming stripped 8 bases from V and 1 base from J, with 14 bases between. This CDR3 has 14 residues. In DNA form, the CDR3 reads TGTGCCAGTCGGGACGGGACTTATAACTATGGCTACACCTTC. This translates into CASRDGTYNYGYTF.

The chain links TRBV5-5 to TRBJ2-7; maybe TRBD2 (5 bases). V lost 1 base and J lost 2, with 10 bases in between. In germline, CDR1 is SGHKS, CDR2 YYEKEE (reference sequence). The CDR3 is 14 amino acids. CDR3 sequence: CASSLLDGTYEQYF. CDR3 nucleotides: TGTGCCAGCAGCTTGTTGGACGGGACCTACGAGCAGTACTTC.

With respect to this clone: Germline and junction disagree at one end, which may indicate a read error. This chain connects TRBV4-2 to TRBJ2-2, with 9 bases identical to TRBD1. The CDR3 is 17 amino acids. CDR1 is LGHNA, CDR2 YNFKEQ, per germline. Here the CDR3 reads CASTQTRTGASGGELFF. DNA for the CDR3: TGTGCCAGCACCCAAACTCGGACAGGGGCGTCCGGCGGGGAGCTGTTTTTT.